The clone carrying this T cell receptor (beta chain) showed up many times. The antigen remains unidentified. The CDR3 loop spans 19 amino acids. V dropped 3 bases and J dropped 0; count of bases not matched to a gene: 9. The germline V gene encodes CDR1 SGDLS and CDR2 YYNGEE. As to time point: newly diagnosed GD, antithyroid drugs for less than 3 months. The TCR library was prepared using RNA isolated from PBMCs. Nine milliliters of peripheral blood were taken and placed in EDTA tubes. These data are taken from a study of regulatory T cells in long-lasting Graves disease. Study-wide results and limits: TRBV28, TRBJ1-2 and TRBJ2-5 were segments that persistent disease favored. Patients whose Graves' disease persisted exhibited lower TCR diversity than those newly diagnosed.

According to the study, TCR beta libraries were built with iRepertoire HTBI primers and CDR3-region Arm-PCR. TCRdb re-analysed the multiplex PCR reads in MiXCR, keeping a single row per CDR3 protein. The top ten hold about a fifth of the sample, which has about 380,000 distinct CDR3 sequences, around a sixth seen once. This clonotype was sampled from a female donor with Graves disease. The specimen comprised peripheral blood mononuclear cells (PBMCs), sampled at new diagnosis, from a patient treated with antithyroid drugs. The chain employs TRBV9 and TRBJ2-2, with 12 bases lining up with TRBD1. This CDR3 reads CASSARGQGAGTNTGELFF. In DNA form, the CDR3 reads TGTGCCAGCAGCGCTCGGGGACAGGGGGCTGGAACGAACACCGGGGAGCTGTTTTTT.